Presented here are 14 T cell receptor beta chains from one specimen sequenced in a study of blood T cell repertoires in COVID-19. Sequencing used immunoSEQ multiplex PCR; TCRdb keeps in-frame clones, though not all of them. The data contain approximately 81,000 clones, more than 75% of them singletons. The sequenced material came from peripheral blood. The receptors derive from a human donor in a cohort sampled during active COVID-19.

The V and J genes are TRBV2 and TRBJ2-3, with 12 bases matching TRBD2. V trimming: 5 bases; J trimming: 7 bases; junction bases outside the gene matches: 4. CDR3 length: 14 amino acids. Germline V gives CDR1 SNHLY, CDR2 FYNNEI. CDR3 in DNA: TGTGCCAGCAGTACTAGCGGGGGGACGCATACGCAGTATTTT. It is translated as CASSTSGGTHTQYF.

The gene calls are TRBV12-3 or TRBV12-4 and TRBJ1-6; D is unresolved. Between the trimmed V and J ends, which lost 5 bases and 12 bases, there was a span of 8 bases. The CDR3 runs to 11 residues. CDR3 region: CASSSRGPLHF. The CDR3 region has the DNA TGTGCCAGCAGTAGCAGAGGACCCCTCCACTTT.

The chain combines TRBV5-1 with TRBJ2-7; 7 nucleotides align to TRBD1. The CDR3 has 14 amino acids. The V gene's germline CDR1 is SGHRS and CDR2 YFSETQ. Germline trimming cut 4 bases from V and 3 bases from J; bases unmatched to any gene: 7. CDR3 in amino acids: CASSVTGQLYEQYF. CDR3 sequence (DNA): TGCGCCAGCAGCGTTACGGGACAGCTCTACGAGCAGTACTTC.

The rearrangement uses TRBV7-8 and TRBJ2-7, with D possibly being TRBD1 (6 bases). The V gene's germline CDR1 is SGHVS and CDR2 FQNEAQ. Deletions cut 1 base from V and 3 bases from J, with 10 bases between. The CDR3 runs to 14 residues. This chain's CDR3 is CASSLGPGDYEQYF. As DNA, the CDR3 is TGTGCCAGCAGCTTAGGACCAGGGGACTACGAGCAGTACTTC. Variable domain in full (rest from reference TRBV7-8 and TRBJ2-7): GAGVSQSPRYKVAKRGQDVALRCDPISGHVSLFWYQQALGQGPEFLTYFQNEAQLDKSGLPSDRFFAERPEGSVSTLKIQRTQQEDSAVYLCASSLGPGDYEQYFGPGTRLTVT.

This clone was seen once. The rearrangement joins TRBV11-3 to TRBJ2-1; TRBD2 matches at 8 bases. CDR1 is SGHNT and CDR2 is YENEEA in the germline V gene. The CDR3 is 16 residues long. The trim removed 5 bases at V and 3 bases at J, leaving 9 bases unmatched. CDR3 sequence: CASSPRRGADYNEQFF. The CDR3 nucleotides are TGTGCCAGCAGCCCTCGGCGGGGGGCCGACTACAATGAGCAGTTCTTC.

The chain couples TRBV18 to TRBJ2-5; maybe TRBD1 (6 bases). The CDR3 is 13 residues long. Trimming took off 5 bases at V and 5 bases at J, with 12 bases between the two ends. Germline CDR1 reads KGHSH; CDR2 reads LQKENI. CDR3 nucleotide sequence: TGTGCCAGCTCAACTACAGGGTTGGAGACCCAGTACTTC. It yields the protein CASSTTGLETQYF.

The chain couples TRBV10-3 to TRBJ2-1; 10 bases map to TRBD1. Looked up from germline, CDR1 is ENHRY and CDR2 is SYGVKD. V lost 6 bases, J lost 7 bases, and 12 bases stayed unmatched. The CDR3 length is 16 residues. The CDR3 reads CAIRGGTGQGGNEQFF. As DNA, the CDR3 is TGTGCCATCAGGGGTGGTACTGGACAGGGGGGGAATGAGCAGTTCTTC.

CDR3 residues: CASIGQSYGYTF. The CDR3 DNA sequence: TGTGCCAGCATTGGACAGTCCTATGGCTACACCTTC. This chain connects TRBV2 to TRBJ1-2, with D possibly matching TRBD1 (6 bases). V was clipped by 7 bases and J by 4 bases, with 10 bases between them. CDR1 and CDR2 from the germline V gene are SNHLY and FYNNEI. The CDR3 covers 12 residues.

The chain couples TRBV6-6 to TRBJ1-5; 7 positions agree with TRBD1. In germline, CDR1 is MNHNY, CDR2 SVGAGI (reference sequence). V lost 6 bases, J lost 4 bases, and 9 bases stayed unmatched. The CDR3 loop spans 15 amino acids. CDR3 region: CASRRRQGRNQPQHF. In DNA form, the CDR3 reads TGTGCCAGCAGACGAAGACAGGGCCGTAATCAGCCCCAGCATTTT.

The rearrangement uses TRBV6-2 or TRBV6-3 and TRBJ2-4, with a tentative D call TRBD1 (6 bases). Per the germline V gene, CDR1 is MNHEY and CDR2 is SVGEGT. There are 13 residues in the CDR3. Between the trimmed V and J ends, which lost 5 bases and 4 bases, there was a span of 9 bases. The CDR3 loop reads CASSSQGKNIQYF. The CDR3 coding sequence is TGTGCCAGCAGTAGTCAGGGGAAAAACATTCAGTACTTC.

This clone is a singleton in its sample. The genes are TRBV19 and TRBJ1-2; 10 bases map to TRBD1. Germline V lookup: CDR1 LNHDA, CDR2 SQIVND (reference sequence). V was clipped by 5 bases and J by 4 bases; unmatched bases: 16. The CDR3 contains 18 residues. Here the CDR3 DNA reads TGTGCCAGTAGTTCAAGACAGGGGGCGCTCGGGAAATCCTATGGCTACACCTTC. Protein: CASSSRQGALGKSYGYTF.

The chain has TRBV29-1 and TRBJ1-1, with a tentative D call TRBD1 (6 bases). Germline V CDR1 and CDR2: SQVTM, ANQGSEA. Trimming took 0 bases from V and 7 from J, leaving 9 bases between them. The CDR3 is 12 amino acids. CDR3 residues: CSVEEQGIEAFF. The CDR3 nucleotides read TGCAGCGTTGAAGAACAGGGAATTGAAGCTTTCTTT.

The rearrangement links TRBV5-1 to TRBJ2-2; a possible D gene is TRBD2 (6 bases). Germline loops: CDR1 SGHRS, CDR2 YFSETQ. CDR3 length: 16 amino acids. With 0 bases removed from V and 2 bases from J, the gap between germline ends came to 11 bases. The CDR3 spells CASSLDLGLNTGELFF. CDR3 nucleotide sequence: TGCGCCAGCAGCTTGGACTTGGGACTCAACACCGGGGAGCTGTTTTTT.

The chain uses TRBV2 and TRBJ2-3, with D possibly matching TRBD2 (5 bases). The length of the CDR3 is 14 residues. Germline CDR1 reads SNHLY; CDR2 reads FYNNEI. Trimming stripped 8 bases from V and 10 bases from J, with 22 bases between. The CDR3 DNA reads TGTGCCAGCGGAACCAGTCCACTAGTAACCCCGCAGTATTTT. Protein: CASGTSPLVTPQYF.